This T cell receptor beta chain was sequenced during a study of CD8+ T cells in alopecia areata. The overall study: Each day, treated patients took oral tofacitinib twice, at 5 to 10 mg per dose.

Study-wide results and limits: Sequence data from scalp samples additionally include resident alphabeta T cells of normal skin.

The length of the CDR3 is 10 residues. V lost 8 bases and J lost 8, with 11 bases in between. Germline CDR1 SQVTM, CDR2 ANQGSEA. Regarding treatment: oral pan-JAK inhibitor, 5-10 mg twice daily. Individuals with alopecia areata gave both lesional scalp punch biopsies and peripheral blood for collection. Reverse transcribed after extraction, RNA yielded cDNA as the sequencing template. Sequenced by immunoSEQ multiplex PCR; TCRdb stores in-frame clones only, minus some. The data contain 200,000 to 250,000 clones, less than 75% of them seen just once; the ten biggest clones take up 1.5% to 2%. This clone was seen more than once but under ten times. Antigen unknown.

The sequence was collected from a human donor with alopecia areata. Source: CD4+ T cells sorted from blood, taken at week 4, from a patient treated with tofacitinib. The V call is TRBV29-1, the J call TRBJ2-3; maybe TRBD2 (6 bases). The CDR3 sequence is CSTRAGTQYF. Here the CDR3 DNA reads TGCAGCACCCGAGCGGGTACGCAGTATTTT.